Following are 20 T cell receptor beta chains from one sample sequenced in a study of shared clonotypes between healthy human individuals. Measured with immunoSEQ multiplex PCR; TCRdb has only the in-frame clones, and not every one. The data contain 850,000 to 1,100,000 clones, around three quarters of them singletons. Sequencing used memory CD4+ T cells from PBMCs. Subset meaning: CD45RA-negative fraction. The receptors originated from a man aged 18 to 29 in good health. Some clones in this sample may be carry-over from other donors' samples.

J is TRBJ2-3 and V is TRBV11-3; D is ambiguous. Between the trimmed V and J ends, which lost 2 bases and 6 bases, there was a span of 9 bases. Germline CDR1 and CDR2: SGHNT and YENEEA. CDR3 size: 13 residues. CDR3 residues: CASSLKRSDTQYF. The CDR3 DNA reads TGTGCCAGCAGCTTAAAACGTTCGGATACGCAGTATTTT.

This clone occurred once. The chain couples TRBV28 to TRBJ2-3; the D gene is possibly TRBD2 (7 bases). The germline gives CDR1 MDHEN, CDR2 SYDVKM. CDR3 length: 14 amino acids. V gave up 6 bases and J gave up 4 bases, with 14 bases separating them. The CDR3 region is CASRKGGIADTQYF. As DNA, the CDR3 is TGTGCCAGCAGGAAGGGGGGGATTGCAGATACGCAGTATTTT.

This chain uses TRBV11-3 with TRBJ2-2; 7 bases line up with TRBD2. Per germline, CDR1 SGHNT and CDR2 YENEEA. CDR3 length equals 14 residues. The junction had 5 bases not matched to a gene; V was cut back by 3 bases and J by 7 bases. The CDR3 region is CASSFREGSGELFF. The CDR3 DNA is TGTGCCAGCAGCTTCAGGGAGGGTAGCGGGGAGCTGTTTTTT.

Here the CDR3 reads CASSPSSGPDTQYF. DNA of the CDR3: TGTGCCAGCAGTCCATCTAGCGGGCCAGATACGCAGTATTTT. The chain is built from TRBV27 and TRBJ2-3; 8 bases line up with TRBD2. The CDR3 spans 14 residues. Germline CDR1 reads MNHEY; CDR2 reads SMNVEV (reference sequence). V gave up 5 bases and J gave up 4 bases; unmatched junction bases: 5.

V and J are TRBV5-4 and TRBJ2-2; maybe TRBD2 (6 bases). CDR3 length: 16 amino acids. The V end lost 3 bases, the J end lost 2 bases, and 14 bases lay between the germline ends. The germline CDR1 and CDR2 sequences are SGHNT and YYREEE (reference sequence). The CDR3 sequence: CASSSTWGTNTGELFF. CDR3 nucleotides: TGTGCCAGCAGCTCGACTTGGGGGACTAACACCGGGGAGCTGTTTTTT.

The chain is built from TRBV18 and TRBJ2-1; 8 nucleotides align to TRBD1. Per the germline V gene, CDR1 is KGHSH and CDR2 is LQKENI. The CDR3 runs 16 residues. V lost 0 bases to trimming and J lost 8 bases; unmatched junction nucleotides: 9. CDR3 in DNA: TGTGCCAGCTCACCACCGCGGACAGGGATGTTAGATGAGCAGTTCTTC. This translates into CASSPPRTGMLDEQFF.

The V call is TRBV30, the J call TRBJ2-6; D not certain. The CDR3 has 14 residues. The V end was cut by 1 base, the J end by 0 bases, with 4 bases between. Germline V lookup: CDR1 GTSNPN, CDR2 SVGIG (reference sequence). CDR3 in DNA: TGTGCCTGGAGTGCGGACTCTGGGGCCAACGTCCTGACTTTC. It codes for CAWSADSGANVLTF.

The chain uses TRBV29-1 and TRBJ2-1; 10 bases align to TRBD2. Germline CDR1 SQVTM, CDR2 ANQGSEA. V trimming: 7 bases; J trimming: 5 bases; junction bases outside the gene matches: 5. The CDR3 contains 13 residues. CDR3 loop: CSAASGSDNEQFF. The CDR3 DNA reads TGCAGCGCCGCTAGCGGGAGCGACAATGAGCAGTTCTTC.

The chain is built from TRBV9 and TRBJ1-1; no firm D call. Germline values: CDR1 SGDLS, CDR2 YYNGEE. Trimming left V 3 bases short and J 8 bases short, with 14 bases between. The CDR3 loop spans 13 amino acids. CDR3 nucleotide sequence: TGTGCCAGCAGCGGCGGACCGGTGAACGAAGCTTTCTTT. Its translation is CASSGGPVNEAFF.

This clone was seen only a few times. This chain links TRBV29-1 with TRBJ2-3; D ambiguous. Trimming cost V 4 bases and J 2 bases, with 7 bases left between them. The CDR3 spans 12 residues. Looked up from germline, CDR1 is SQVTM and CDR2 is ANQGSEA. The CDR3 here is CSVGRATDTQYF. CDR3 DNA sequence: TGCAGCGTTGGACGGGCCACAGATACGCAGTATTTT.

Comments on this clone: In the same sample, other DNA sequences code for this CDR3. CDR3 protein: CASSLDGNQPQHF. DNA for the CDR3: TGTGCCAGCAGCTTAGACGGGAATCAGCCCCAGCATTTT. The rearrangement links TRBV7-8 to TRBJ1-5; no definite D call. V shed 1 base and J shed 4 bases, with 5 bases lying between them. The CDR3 covers 13 residues. Germline CDR1 and CDR2: SGHVS and FQNEAQ.

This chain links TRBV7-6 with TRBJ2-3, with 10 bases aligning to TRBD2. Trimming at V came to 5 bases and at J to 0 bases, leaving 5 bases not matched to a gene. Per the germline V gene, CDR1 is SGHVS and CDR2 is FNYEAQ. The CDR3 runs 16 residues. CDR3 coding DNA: TGTGCCAGCAGCCCAGGACTAGCGGCTAGCACAGATACGCAGTATTTT. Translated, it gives CASSPGLAASTDTQYF.

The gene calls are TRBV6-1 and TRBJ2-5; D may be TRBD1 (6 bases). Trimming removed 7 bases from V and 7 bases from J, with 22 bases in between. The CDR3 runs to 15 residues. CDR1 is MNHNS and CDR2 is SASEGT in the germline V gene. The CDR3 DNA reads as TGTGCCAGCAATCTGATAGGACAGCAACTTGGGACCCAGTACTTC. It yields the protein CASNLIGQQLGTQYF.

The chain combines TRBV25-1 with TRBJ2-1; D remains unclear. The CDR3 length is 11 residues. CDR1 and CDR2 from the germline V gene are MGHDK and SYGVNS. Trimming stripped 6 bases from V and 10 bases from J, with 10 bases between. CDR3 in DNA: TGTGCCAGCAGGGAAGGCAGGGAGCAGTTCTTC. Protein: CASREGREQFF.

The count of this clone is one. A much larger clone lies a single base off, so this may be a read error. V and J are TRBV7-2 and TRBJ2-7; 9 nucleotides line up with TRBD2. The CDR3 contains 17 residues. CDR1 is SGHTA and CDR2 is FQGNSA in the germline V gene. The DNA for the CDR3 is TGTGCCAGCAGCCTATCCAGACTAGCGGCTACCTCCTGCGAGCAGTACTTC. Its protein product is CASSLSRLAATSCEQYF.

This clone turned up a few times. CDR3 amino acids: CASSWGWNSNQPQHF. DNA for the CDR3: TGTGCCAGCAGTTGGGGCTGGAATAGCAATCAGCCCCAGCATTTT. V gene TRBV28 combines with J gene TRBJ1-5, with D possibly being TRBD1 (5 bases). The CDR3 is made up of 15 amino acids. Trimming stripped 4 bases from V and 0 bases from J, with 10 bases between. Germline CDR1 MDHEN, CDR2 SYDVKM.

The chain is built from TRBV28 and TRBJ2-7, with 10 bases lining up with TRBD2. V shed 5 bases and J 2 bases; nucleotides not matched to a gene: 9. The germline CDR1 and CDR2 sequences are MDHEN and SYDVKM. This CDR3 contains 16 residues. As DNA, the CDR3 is TGTGCCAGCAGTGTCCCGTGGACTAGCGGTGCCTACGAGCAGTACTTC. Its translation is CASSVPWTSGAYEQYF.

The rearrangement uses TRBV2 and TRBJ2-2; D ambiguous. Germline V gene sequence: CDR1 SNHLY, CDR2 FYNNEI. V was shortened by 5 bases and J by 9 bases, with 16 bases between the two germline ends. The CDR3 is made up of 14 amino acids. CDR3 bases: TGTGCCAGCAGTACCCTTACCCGATCCAGGGAGCTGTTTTTT. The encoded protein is CASSTLTRSRELFF.

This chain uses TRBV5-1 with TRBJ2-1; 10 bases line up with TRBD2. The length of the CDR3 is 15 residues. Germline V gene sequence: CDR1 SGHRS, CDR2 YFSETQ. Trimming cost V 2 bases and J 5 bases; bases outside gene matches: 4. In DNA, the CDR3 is TGCGCCAGCAGCTTACTAGCGGGAAGCGACAATGAGCAGTTCTTC. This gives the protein CASSLLAGSDNEQFF.

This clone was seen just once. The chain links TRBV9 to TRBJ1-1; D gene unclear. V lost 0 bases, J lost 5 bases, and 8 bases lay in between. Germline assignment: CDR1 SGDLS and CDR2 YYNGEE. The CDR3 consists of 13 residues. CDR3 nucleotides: TGTGCCAGCAGCGTAGATGGGTTAACTGAAGCTTTCTTT. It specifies CASSVDGLTEAFF.